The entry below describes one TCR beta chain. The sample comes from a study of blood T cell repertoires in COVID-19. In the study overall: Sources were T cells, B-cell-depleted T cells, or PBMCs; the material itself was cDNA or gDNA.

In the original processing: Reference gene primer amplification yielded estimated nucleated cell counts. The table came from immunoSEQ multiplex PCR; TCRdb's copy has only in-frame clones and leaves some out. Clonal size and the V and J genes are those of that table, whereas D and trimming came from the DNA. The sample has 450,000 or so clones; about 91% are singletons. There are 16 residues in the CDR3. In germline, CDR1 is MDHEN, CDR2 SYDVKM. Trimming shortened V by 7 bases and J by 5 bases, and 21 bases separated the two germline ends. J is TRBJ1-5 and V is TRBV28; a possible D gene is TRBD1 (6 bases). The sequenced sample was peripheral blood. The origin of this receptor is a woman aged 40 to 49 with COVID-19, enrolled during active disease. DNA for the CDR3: TGTGCCAGCAACCCACTTGCGGGGGCTGGGGATCAGCCCCAGCATTTT. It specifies CASNPLAGAGDQPQHF.